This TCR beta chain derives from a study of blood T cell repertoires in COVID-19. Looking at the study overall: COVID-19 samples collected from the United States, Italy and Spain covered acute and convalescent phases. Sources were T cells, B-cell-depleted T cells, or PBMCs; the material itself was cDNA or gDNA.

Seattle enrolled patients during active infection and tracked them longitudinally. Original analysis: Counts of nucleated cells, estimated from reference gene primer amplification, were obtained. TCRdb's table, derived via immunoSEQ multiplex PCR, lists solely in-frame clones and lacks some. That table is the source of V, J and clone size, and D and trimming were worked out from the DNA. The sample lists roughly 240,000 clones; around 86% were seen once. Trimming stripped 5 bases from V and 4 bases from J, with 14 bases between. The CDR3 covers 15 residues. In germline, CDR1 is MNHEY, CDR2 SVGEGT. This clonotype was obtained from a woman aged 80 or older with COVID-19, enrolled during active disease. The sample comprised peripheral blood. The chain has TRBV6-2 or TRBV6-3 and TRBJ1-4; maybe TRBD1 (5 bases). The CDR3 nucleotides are TGTGCCAGCAGTCCATTTTCAGGGTTTAATGAAAAACTGTTTTTT. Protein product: CASSPFSGFNEKLFF.